The present T cell receptor (beta chain) was sequenced within a study of blood T cell repertoires in COVID-19. Turning to the study itself: Sources were T cells, B-cell-depleted T cells, or PBMCs; the material itself was cDNA or gDNA.

Here immunoSEQ multiplex PCR was the method, and the copy in TCRdb shows in-frame clones only, minus some. Of some 150,000 clones listed, about nine tenths are singletons. After removal of 4 bases from V and 6 bases from J, the junction contained 3 bases not matched to a gene. CDR1 and CDR2 from the germline V gene are SGHRS and YFSETQ. The CDR3 covers 14 residues. The receptor was isolated from a human donor in a cohort sampled during active COVID-19. The chain couples TRBV5-1 to TRBJ2-1; 11 bases map to TRBD1. Sequencing input: peripheral blood. CDR3 sequence reads: CASSIGTGGNEQFF. The CDR3 DNA sequence: TGCGCCAGCAGCATCGGGACAGGGGGCAATGAGCAGTTCTTC.